A single sample gave rise to the 22 T cell receptor beta chains below, sequenced in a study of T-cell reconstitution after alpha-beta-depleted transplantation in children. TCRbeta library preparation incorporated unique molecular identifiers. TCRdb re-derived calls from the PCR reads in MiXCR, one entry per CDR3 protein. The sample yields around 580,000 distinct CDR3 sequences, roughly 27% seen once. The sample in question was PBMCs, obtained before TCRalphabeta/CD19-depleted stem cell transplant. These receptor sequences come from a boy in the first two years of life with Wiskott-Aldrich syndrome, due to receive a stem cell transplant.

This clonotype appeared a few times. The chain combines TRBV5-1 with TRBJ2-5; the match to TRBD2 covers 8 bases. CDR3 length: 16 residues. Germline lookup yields CDR1 SGHRS and CDR2 YFSETQ. Trimming took 0 bases from V and 5 from J; bases not matched to a gene: 9. The CDR3 bases are TGCGCCAGCAGCTTGGGATCGAGCGGGAGCTATGAGACCCAGTACTTC. Its translation is CASSLGSSGSYETQYF.

This chain links TRBV10-3 with TRBJ2-1, with 15 positions matching TRBD2. The CDR3 length is 20 residues. Losses at the gene ends were 2 bases for V and 5 bases for J; bases not matched to a gene: 13. Germline CDR1 and CDR2: ENHRY and SYGVKD. The CDR3 sequence: CAISERGPGLAGGMNNEQFF. In DNA form, the CDR3 reads TGTGCCATCAGTGAGAGGGGGCCCGGACTAGCGGGAGGGATGAACAATGAGCAGTTCTTC.

J is TRBJ1-5 and V is TRBV12-3 or TRBV12-4, with D tentatively TRBD1 (6 bases). This CDR3 comprises 16 residues. V lost 5 bases, J lost 5 bases, and 19 bases lay in between. The CDR3 region is CASSLRPTGYHQPQHF. CDR3 coding DNA: TGTGCCAGCAGTCTACGACCCACAGGGTATCATCAGCCCCAGCATTTT.

J is TRBJ1-5 and V is TRBV6-2 or TRBV6-3, with TRBD1 matching over 7 bases. The V segment lost 6 bases and the J segment 5 bases; nucleotides outside the gene matches: 4. This CDR3 contains 13 residues. Germline V lookup: CDR1 MNHEY, CDR2 SVGEGT. CDR3 coding DNA: TGTGCCAGCAGGGGCAGGGGGTATCAGCCCCAGCATTTT. Translated: CASRGRGYQPQHF.

This clonotype was observed a single time. The chain recombines TRBV5-1 with TRBJ2-4; D is perhaps TRBD2 (5 bases). Germline values: CDR1 SGHRS, CDR2 YFSETQ. CDR3 size: 15 residues. V lost 4 bases and J lost 2, with 13 bases in between. CDR3 sequence: CASSPTLGSKNIQYF. The CDR3 nucleotides read TGCGCCAGCAGCCCAACACTAGGCTCCAAAAACATTCAGTACTTC.

This clonotype was recorded a few times. The rearrangement joins TRBV6-5 to TRBJ1-5; TRBD1 matches at 7 bases. Germline V lookup: CDR1 MNHEY, CDR2 SVGAGI. The CDR3 has 14 residues. J lost 7 bases, V lost 5 bases, and 8 bases had no gene match. CDR3 loop: CASSTGTEFQPQHF. The DNA for the CDR3 is TGTGCCAGCAGTACTGGGACAGAATTCCAGCCCCAGCATTTT.

J is TRBJ2-7 and V is TRBV5-1; 9 bases match TRBD2. The CDR3 is made up of 13 amino acids. After removal of 6 bases from V and 7 bases from J, the junction contained 8 bases not matched to a gene. Germline CDR1 and CDR2: SGHRS and YFSETQ. In DNA form, the CDR3 reads TGCGCCAGCACCTATAGCGGGAGCGCAGAGCAGTACTTC. It codes for CASTYSGSAEQYF. Full variable domain (rest looked up from reference TRBV5-1 and TRBJ2-7): KAGVTQTPRYLIKTRGQQVTLSCSPISGHRSVSWYQQTPGQGLQFLFEYFSETQRNKGNFPGRFSGRQFSNSRSEMNVSTLELGDSALYLCASTYSGSAEQYFGPGTRLTVT.

This clonotype showed up just a few times. The chain uses TRBV20-1 and TRBJ2-5, with D tentatively TRBD1 (5 bases). Germline CDR1 DFQATT, CDR2 SNEGSKA (reference sequence). The V gene lost 7 bases and the J gene lost 4 bases, with 19 bases spanning the gap. The CDR3 is 14 amino acids. The CDR3 here is CSVRGRVRRETQYF. DNA for the CDR3: TGCAGTGTTCGAGGCAGGGTTCGAAGAGAGACCCAGTACTTC.

This clonotype was observed a few times. J is TRBJ2-1 and V is TRBV30; a weak D match, TRBD2 (5 bases). This CDR3 is built from 13 residues. CDR1 and CDR2 from the germline V gene are GTSNPN and SVGIG (reference sequence). V shed 8 bases and J shed 1 base, with 12 bases lying between them. Written as DNA, the CDR3 is TGTGCCGGGAAGACGGGGTCCTACAATGAGCAGTTCTTC. It specifies CAGKTGSYNEQFF.

This clonotype was observed a few times. V gene TRBV5-5 combines with J gene TRBJ2-1; D unclear. Germline V gene lookup returns CDR1 SGHKS and CDR2 YYEKEE (reference sequence). This CDR3 is 14 amino acids long. V was clipped by 1 base and J by 7 bases, with 12 bases between them. The CDR3: CASSLSLERNEQFF. CDR3 nucleotides: TGTGCCAGCAGCTTGTCACTCGAGAGAAATGAGCAGTTCTTC. Supplemented by reference TRBV5-5 and TRBJ2-1, the full variable domain reads DAGVTQSPTHLIKTRGQQVTLRCSPISGHKSVSWYQQVLGQGPQFIFQYYEKEERGRGNFPDRFSARQFPNYSSELNVNALLLGDSALYLCASSLSLERNEQFFGPGTRLTVL.

This clonotype came up a few times. Here the CDR3 DNA reads TGTGCCACCGGGGTACTAGCGGGAGAAGAGACCCAGTACTTC. This translates into CATGVLAGEETQYF. V and J are TRBV10-3 and TRBJ2-5; TRBD2 matches 11 bases. CDR3 length: 14 amino acids. Germline CDR1 and CDR2: ENHRY and SYGVKD. With 10 bases clipped from V and 3 bases from J, the junction kept 7 bases outside the gene matches.

The chain uses TRBV20-1 and TRBJ2-1; 8 nucleotides match TRBD2. The CDR3 is made up of 14 amino acids. V lost 0 bases and J lost 15; bases outside the gene matches: 13. Germline CDR1 and CDR2: DFQATT and SNEGSKA (reference sequence). In nucleotides, the CDR3 is TGCAGTGCTAGAGACTCGACGCAGGGACTAGGCGGGTTCTTC. As protein: CSARDSTQGLGGFF.

The J gene is TRBJ2-1, the V gene TRBV12-3 or TRBV12-4, with D perhaps TRBD2 (7 bases). Trimming took off 3 bases at V and 0 bases at J, with 18 bases between the two ends. The CDR3 contains 18 residues. The CDR3 protein is CASSFVGKGGGSYNEQFF. The CDR3 bases are TGTGCCAGCAGTTTCGTGGGGAAGGGAGGGGGCTCCTACAATGAGCAGTTCTTC.

The chain joins TRBV12-3 or TRBV12-4 to TRBJ2-1; 14 nucleotides align to TRBD2. This CDR3 is 17 amino acids long. V gave up 5 bases and J gave up 5 bases; unmatched junction bases: 8. The CDR3 nucleotides read TGTGCCAGCAGTCCGAGGACTAGCGGGAGGTTTCACAATGAGCAGTTCTTC. Its protein product is CASSPRTSGRFHNEQFF.

The chain links TRBV27 to TRBJ2-7; TRBD2 aligns across 9 bases. V shed 6 bases, J shed 7 bases, and the junction held 4 bases outside the gene matches. The germline V gene has CDR1 MNHEY and CDR2 SMNVEV (reference sequence). This CDR3 is built from 12 residues. The CDR3 loop reads CASRRAGGEQYF. CDR3 sequence (DNA): TGTGCCAGCAGGAGAGCGGGGGGAGAGCAGTACTTC.

This clonotype was seen just once. The chain combines TRBV19 with TRBJ2-1; TRBD2 aligns across 8 bases. The CDR3 runs 15 residues. Germline loops: CDR1 LNHDA, CDR2 SQIVND (reference sequence). With 6 bases clipped from V and 3 bases from J, the junction kept 7 bases outside the gene matches. CDR3 bases: TGTGCCAGTAGCAACAGCGGGAGCTACTACAATGAGCAGTTCTTC. It yields the protein CASSNSGSYYNEQFF.

This clonotype was detected only a few times. The chain has TRBV5-1 and TRBJ1-5, with D possibly being TRBD1 (6 bases). Germline lookup yields CDR1 SGHRS and CDR2 YFSETQ. The ends were cut back, 4 bases at V and 4 bases at J, with 12 bases in the middle. The CDR3 is 14 amino acids. The CDR3 sequence: CASSPDSPNQPQHF. The DNA of the CDR3 is TGCGCCAGCAGCCCGGACAGCCCTAATCAGCCCCAGCATTTT.

The rearrangement joins TRBV20-1 to TRBJ2-7; 10 nucleotides line up with TRBD2. The CDR3 extends over 14 amino acids. The germline V gene has CDR1 DFQATT and CDR2 SNEGSKA (reference sequence). J gave up 6 bases and V 3 bases, and 8 bases lay outside the gene matches. CDR3 loop: CSASVASGSGEQYF. CDR3 bases: TGCAGTGCTAGCGTTGCTAGCGGGAGTGGCGAGCAGTACTTC.

The chain joins TRBV20-1 to TRBJ1-5; D ambiguous. This CDR3 has 13 amino acids. The germline V gene has CDR1 DFQATT and CDR2 SNEGSKA (reference sequence). Trimming shortened V by 6 bases and J by 3 bases, and 12 bases separated the two germline ends. The CDR3 sequence is CSAVSGTNQPQHF. DNA for the CDR3: TGCAGTGCCGTGAGTGGAACCAATCAGCCCCAGCATTTT.

The V gene is TRBV5-6, the J gene TRBJ1-1; 10 bases are shared with TRBD1. CDR3 length: 15 residues. Germline assignment: CDR1 SGHDT and CDR2 YYEEEE. The V segment lost 2 bases and the J segment 1 base; nucleotides outside the gene matches: 2. CDR3 nucleotides: TGTGCCAGCAGCTTCGGGGACAGGGGGAACACTGAAGCTTTCTTT. This codes for CASSFGDRGNTEAFF.

This chain joins TRBV7-2 and TRBJ1-2; D may be TRBD1 (6 bases). The CDR3 is 13 residues long. The V end lost 4 bases, the J end lost 3 bases, and 9 bases lay between the germline ends. Germline loops: CDR1 SGHTA, CDR2 FQGNSA. CDR3 protein: CASSSDSYYGYTF. The CDR3 DNA is TGTGCCAGCAGCTCGGACAGCTACTATGGCTACACCTTC.

This clonotype was seen a few times. V gene TRBV12-3 or TRBV12-4 combines with J gene TRBJ2-7, with D perhaps matching TRBD1 (6 bases). V lost 2 bases, J lost 6 bases, and 14 bases lay in between. The CDR3 runs to 14 residues. The DNA for the CDR3 is TGTGCCAGCAGTTTACGCAGGGGAGCTGGCGAGCAGTACTTC. The encoded protein is CASSLRRGAGEQYF.